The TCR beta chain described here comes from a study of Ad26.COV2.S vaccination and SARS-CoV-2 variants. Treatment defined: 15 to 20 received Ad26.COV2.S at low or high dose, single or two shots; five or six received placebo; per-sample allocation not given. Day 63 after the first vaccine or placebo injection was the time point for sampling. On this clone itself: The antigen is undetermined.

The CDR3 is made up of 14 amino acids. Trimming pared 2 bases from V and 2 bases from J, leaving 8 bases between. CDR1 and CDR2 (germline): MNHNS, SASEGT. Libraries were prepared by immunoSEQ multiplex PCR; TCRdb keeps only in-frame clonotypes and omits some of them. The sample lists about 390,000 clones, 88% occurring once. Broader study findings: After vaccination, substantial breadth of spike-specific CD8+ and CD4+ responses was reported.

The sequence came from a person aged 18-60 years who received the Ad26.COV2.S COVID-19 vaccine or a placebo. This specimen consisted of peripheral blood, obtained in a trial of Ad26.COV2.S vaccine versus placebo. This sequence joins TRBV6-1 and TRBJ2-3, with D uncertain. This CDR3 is CASSELQNTDTQYF. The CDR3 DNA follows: TGTGCCAGCAGTGAATTACAGAACACAGATACGCAGTATTTT.